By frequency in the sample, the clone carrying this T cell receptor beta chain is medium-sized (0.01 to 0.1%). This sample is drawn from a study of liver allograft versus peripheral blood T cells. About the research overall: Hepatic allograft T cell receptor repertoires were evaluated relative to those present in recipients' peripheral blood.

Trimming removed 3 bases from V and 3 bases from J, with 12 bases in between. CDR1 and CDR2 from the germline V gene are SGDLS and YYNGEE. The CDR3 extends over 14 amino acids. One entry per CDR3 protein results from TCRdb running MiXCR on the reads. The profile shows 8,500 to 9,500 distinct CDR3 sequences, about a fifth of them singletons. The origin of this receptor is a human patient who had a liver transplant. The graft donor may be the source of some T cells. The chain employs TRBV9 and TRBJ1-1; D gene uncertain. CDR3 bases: TGTGCCAGCAGCGCCCACTCCTCGGACACTGAAGCTTTCTTT. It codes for CASSAHSSDTEAFF.